This T cell receptor beta chain was recovered during a study of T cells after yellow fever vaccination. TCRdb passed the 5' RACE reads through MiXCR, listing each CDR3 protein once. The profile shows about 120,000 distinct CDR3 sequences, 7.2% of them singletons. V lost 2 bases to trimming and J lost 7 bases; unmatched junction nucleotides: 6. Germline V lookup: CDR1 SGHTA, CDR2 FQGNSA. This CDR3 is built from 15 residues. Study-wide findings and caveats: Most clones from primary vaccination resurfaced after the booster (about 95% CD4, over 75% CD8). Across the CD4 and CD8 compartments, a small share of clonotypes was present in both.

The sample holds many counts of this clonotype. Its antigen is undetermined. The chain employs TRBV7-2 and TRBJ2-2, with 8 bases lining up with TRBD2. The sequence was collected from a man younger than 35 who received the YFV17D yellow fever vaccine. Sequences were derived from CD4+ T cells sorted from PBMCs, sampled more than 40 days after the first yellow fever vaccination. Here the CDR3 reads CASSLIGGGFGELFF. DNA for the CDR3: TGTGCCAGCAGCTTAATCGGGGGGGGATTCGGGGAGCTGTTTTTT.